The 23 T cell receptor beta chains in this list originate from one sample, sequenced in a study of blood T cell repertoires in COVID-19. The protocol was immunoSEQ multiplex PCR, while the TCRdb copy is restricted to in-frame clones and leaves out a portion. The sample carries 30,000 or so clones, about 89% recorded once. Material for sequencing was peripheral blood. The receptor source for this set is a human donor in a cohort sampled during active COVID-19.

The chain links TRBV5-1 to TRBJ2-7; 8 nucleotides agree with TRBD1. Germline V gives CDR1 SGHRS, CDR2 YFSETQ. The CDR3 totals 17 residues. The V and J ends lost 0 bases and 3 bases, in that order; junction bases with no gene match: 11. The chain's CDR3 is CASSLGGQGGSGYEQYF. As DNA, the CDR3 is TGCGCCAGCAGCTTGGGCGGACAGGGCGGGTCGGGCTACGAGCAGTACTTC.

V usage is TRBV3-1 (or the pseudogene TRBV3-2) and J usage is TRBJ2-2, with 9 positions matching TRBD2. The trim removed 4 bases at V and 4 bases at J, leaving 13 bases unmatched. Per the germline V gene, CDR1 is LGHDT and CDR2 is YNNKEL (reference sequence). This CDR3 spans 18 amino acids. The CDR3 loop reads CASSPRVMAGGPTGELFF. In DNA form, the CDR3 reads TGTGCCAGCAGCCCCCGGGTTATGGCGGGGGGGCCCACCGGGGAGCTGTTTTTT.

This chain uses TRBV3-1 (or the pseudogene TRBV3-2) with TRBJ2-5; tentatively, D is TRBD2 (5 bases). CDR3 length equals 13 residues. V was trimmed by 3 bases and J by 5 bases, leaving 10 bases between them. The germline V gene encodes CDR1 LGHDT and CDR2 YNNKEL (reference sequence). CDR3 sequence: CASSQASLETQYF. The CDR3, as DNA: TGTGCCAGCAGCCAGGCTAGCTTGGAGACCCAGTACTTC.

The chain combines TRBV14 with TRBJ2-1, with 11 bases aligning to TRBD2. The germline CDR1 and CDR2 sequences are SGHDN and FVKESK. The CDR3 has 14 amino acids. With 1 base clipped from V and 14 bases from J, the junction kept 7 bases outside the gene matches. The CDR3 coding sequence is TGTGCCAGCAGCCAAGGGGTAGCGGGGGGGCAGGAGTTCTTC. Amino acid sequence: CASSQGVAGGQEFF.

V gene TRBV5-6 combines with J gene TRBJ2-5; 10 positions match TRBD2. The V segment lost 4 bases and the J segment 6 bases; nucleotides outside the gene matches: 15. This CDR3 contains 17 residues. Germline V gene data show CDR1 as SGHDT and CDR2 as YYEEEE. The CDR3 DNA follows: TGTGCCAGCAGCCCGCACGGGGAGCGGGGGGGCCCGAAGACCCAGTACTTC. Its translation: CASSPHGERGGPKTQYF.

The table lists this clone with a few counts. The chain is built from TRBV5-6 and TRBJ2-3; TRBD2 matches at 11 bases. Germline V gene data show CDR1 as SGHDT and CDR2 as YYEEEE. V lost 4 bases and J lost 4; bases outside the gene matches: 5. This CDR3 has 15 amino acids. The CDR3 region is CASSVGLAGADTQYF. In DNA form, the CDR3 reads TGTGCCAGCAGCGTCGGACTAGCGGGTGCAGATACGCAGTATTTT.

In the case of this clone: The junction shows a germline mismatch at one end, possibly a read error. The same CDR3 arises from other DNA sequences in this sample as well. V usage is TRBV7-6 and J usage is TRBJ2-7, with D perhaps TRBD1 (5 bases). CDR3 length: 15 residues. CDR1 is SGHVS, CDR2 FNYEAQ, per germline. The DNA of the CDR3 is TGTGCCAGCAGCTTAGCAGGGGCAGGCTCCTACGAACAGTACTTC. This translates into CASSLAGAGSYEQYF.

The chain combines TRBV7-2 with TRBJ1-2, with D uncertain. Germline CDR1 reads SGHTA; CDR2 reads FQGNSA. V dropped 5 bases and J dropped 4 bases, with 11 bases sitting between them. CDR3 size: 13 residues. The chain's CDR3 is CASSRDRGYGYTF. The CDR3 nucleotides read TGTGCCAGCAGCCGAGACCGGGGCTATGGCTACACCTTC.

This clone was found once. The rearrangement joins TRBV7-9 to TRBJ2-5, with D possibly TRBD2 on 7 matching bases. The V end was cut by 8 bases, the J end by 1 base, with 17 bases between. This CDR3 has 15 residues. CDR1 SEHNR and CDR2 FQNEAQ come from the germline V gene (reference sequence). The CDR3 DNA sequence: TGTGCCAGCGCCCTGGGGGGGGCCATCCAAGAGACCCAGTACTTC. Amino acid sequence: CASALGGAIQETQYF.

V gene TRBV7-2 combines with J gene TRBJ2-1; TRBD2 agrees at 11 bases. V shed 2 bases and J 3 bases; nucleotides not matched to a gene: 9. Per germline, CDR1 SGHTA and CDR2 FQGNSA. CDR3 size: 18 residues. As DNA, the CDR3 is TGTGCCAGCAGCTTAAAACTAGCGGGGGTATTGGGCTACAATGAGCAGTTCTTC. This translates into CASSLKLAGVLGYNEQFF.

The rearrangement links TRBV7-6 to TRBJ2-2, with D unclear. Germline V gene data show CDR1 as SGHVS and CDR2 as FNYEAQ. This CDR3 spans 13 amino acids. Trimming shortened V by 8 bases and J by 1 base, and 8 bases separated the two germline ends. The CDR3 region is CASCELNTGELFF. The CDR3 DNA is TGTGCCAGCTGTGAGCTGAACACCGGGGAGCTGTTTTTT.

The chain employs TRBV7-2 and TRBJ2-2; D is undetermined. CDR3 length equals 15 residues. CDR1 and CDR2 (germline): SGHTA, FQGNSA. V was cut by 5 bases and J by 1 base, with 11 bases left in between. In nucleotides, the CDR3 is TGTGCCAGCAGCCGTATTTTACTGAACACCGGGGAGCTGTTTTTT. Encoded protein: CASSRILLNTGELFF.

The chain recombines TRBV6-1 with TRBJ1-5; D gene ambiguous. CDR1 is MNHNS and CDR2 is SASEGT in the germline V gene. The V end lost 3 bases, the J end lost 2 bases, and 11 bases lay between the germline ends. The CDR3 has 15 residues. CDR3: CASSEADSGNQPQHF. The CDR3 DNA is TGTGCCAGCAGTGAGGCAGACTCGGGCAATCAGCCCCAGCATTTT.

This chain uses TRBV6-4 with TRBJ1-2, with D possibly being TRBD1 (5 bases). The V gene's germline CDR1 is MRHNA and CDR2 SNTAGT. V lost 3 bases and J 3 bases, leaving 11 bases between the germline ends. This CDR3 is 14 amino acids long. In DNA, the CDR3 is TGTGCCAGCAGTGAAGCTGGGGGGGACTATGGCTACACCTTC. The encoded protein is CASSEAGGDYGYTF.

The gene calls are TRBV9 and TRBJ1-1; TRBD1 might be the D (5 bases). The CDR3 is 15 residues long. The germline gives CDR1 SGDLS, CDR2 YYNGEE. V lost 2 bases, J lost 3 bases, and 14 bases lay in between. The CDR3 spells CASSVLGVGDTEAFF. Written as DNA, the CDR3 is TGTGCCAGCAGCGTCCTAGGGGTTGGCGACACTGAAGCTTTCTTT. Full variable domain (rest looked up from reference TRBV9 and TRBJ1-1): DSGVTQTPKHLITATGQRVTLRCSPRSGDLSVYWYQQSLDQGLQFLIQYYNGEERAKGNILERFSAQQFPDLHSELNLSSLELGDSALYFCASSVLGVGDTEAFFGQGTRLTVV.

The CDR3 coding sequence is TGTGCCAGCAGCTTAGATACAGGGTCTCAAGAGACCCAGTACTTC. Residues: CASSLDTGSQETQYF. This chain joins TRBV7-9 and TRBJ2-5; weak D call: TRBD1 (6 bases). The V end lost 1 base, the J end lost 2 bases, and 11 bases lay between the germline ends. The CDR3 totals 15 residues. The germline gives CDR1 SEHNR, CDR2 FQNEAQ (reference sequence).

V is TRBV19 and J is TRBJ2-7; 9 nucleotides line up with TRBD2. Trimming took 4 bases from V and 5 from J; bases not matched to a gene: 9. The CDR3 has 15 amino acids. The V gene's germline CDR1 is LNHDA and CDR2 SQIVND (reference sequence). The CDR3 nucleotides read TGTGCCAGTAGTACCTCCGGGGTAGCGGGGGACGAGCAGTACTTC. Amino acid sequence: CASSTSGVAGDEQYF.

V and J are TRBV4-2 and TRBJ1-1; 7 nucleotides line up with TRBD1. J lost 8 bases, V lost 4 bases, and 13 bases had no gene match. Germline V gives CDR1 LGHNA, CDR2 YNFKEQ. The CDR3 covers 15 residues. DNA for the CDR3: TGTGCCAGCAGCCCCGGACAGGTTGGGGACGGGGAAGCTTTCTTT. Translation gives CASSPGQVGDGEAFF.

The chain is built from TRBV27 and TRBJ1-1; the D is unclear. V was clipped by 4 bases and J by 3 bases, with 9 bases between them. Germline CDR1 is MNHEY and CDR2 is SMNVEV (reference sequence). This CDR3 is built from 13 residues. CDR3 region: CASSYSPDTEAFF. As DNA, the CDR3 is TGTGCCAGCAGTTACTCGCCGGACACTGAAGCTTTCTTT.

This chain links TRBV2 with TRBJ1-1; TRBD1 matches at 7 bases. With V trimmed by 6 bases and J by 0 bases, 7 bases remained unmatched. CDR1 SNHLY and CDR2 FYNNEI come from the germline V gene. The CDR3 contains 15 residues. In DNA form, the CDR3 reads TGTGCCAGCAGACCGGGACAGAGGATGAACACTGAAGCTTTCTTT. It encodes CASRPGQRMNTEAFF. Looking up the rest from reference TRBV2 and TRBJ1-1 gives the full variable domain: EPEVTQTPSHQVTQMGQEVILRCVPISNHLYFYWYRQILGQKVEFLVSFYNNEISEKSEIFDDQFSVERPDGSNFTLKIRSTKLEDSAMYFCASRPGQRMNTEAFFGQGTRLTVV.

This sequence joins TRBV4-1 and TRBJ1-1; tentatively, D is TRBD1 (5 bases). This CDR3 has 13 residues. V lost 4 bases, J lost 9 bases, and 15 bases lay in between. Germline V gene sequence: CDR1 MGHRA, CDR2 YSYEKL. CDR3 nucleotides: TGCGCCAGCAGCCCCATCGTCACAGGACAAGCTTTCTTT. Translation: CASSPIVTGQAFF.

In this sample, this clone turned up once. The CDR3 loop reads CAITPGQGAETQYF. CDR3 coding DNA: TGTGCCATCACGCCGGGACAGGGGGCCGAGACCCAGTACTTC. The chain has TRBV10-3 and TRBJ2-5, with 12 bases identical to TRBD1. The junction had 5 bases not matched to a gene; V was cut back by 7 bases and J by 5 bases. Germline V gene sequence: CDR1 ENHRY, CDR2 SYGVKD. The CDR3 runs to 14 residues.

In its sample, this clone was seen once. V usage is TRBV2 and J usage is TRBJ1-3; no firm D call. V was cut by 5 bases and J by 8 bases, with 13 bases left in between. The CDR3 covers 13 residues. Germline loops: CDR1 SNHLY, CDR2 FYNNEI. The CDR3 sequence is CASSFEYLDTIYF. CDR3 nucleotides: TGTGCCAGCAGTTTTGAGTATTTAGACACCATATATTTT.